This T cell receptor (beta chain) is drawn from a study of long-term antiretroviral therapy in people with HIV. V shed 6 bases and J shed 1 base, with 8 bases lying between them. CDR1 MNHEY and CDR2 SMNVEV come from the germline V gene (reference sequence). This CDR3 has 13 residues. The immunoSEQ assay was v3.0, run at survey level. Repertoires were generated with immunoSEQ multiplex PCR, while TCRdb's copy carries only in-frame clones and drops some. The sample shows tens of thousands of clones, roughly 96% of them seen only once. The rearrangement joins TRBV27 to TRBJ2-3, with D hard to call. The sequence was collected from a man aged 25-45 years with HIV. This specimen was unsorted PBMCs, taken 6 to 6.5 years after starting antiretroviral therapy. DNA for the CDR3: TGTGCCAGCAGCAGCGCACGCACAGATACGCAGTATTTT. Translation gives CASSSARTDTQYF.